The rows below give T cell receptor beta chains drawn from one sample of a study of T-cell reconstitution after alpha-beta-depleted transplantation in children. One entry per CDR3 protein, called by TCRdb with MiXCR from the PCR reads. This table has fewer than 250,000 distinct CDR3 sequences, approximately 19% appearing once. Here the sequenced sample was PBMCs, mostly from graft donor cells, taken 360 days after TCRalphabeta/CD19-depleted stem cell transplant. The receptors stem from a male patient under 10 years old who had a stem cell transplant for acute lymphoblastic leukemia, so the T cells may come from the graft donor. Each CDR3 is given with its conserved first and last residue. The D gene is left open where the match is weak. Clone size is not always given. Where it is, it says once, few, many or a class for expanded clones.

>TRBJ2-3|TRBV10-3|TRBD2|few
TGTGCCATCAGCCGCCCCCGGGGGGACGAGAGCACAGATACGCAGTATTTT
CAISRPRGDESTDTQYF
>TRBJ2-7|TRBV2|NA|few
TGTGCCAGCAGCCCCCGTGTCGAGCAGTACTTC
CASSPRVEQYF
>TRBJ2-7|TRBV20-1|NA|NA
TGCAGTGCTAGAGATTATTGGGACAAGCTCTACGAGCAGTACTTC
CSARDYWDKLYEQYF
>TRBJ2-5|TRBV12-3/TRBV12-4|NA|few
TGTGCCAGCAGCCCCGGGACCCTTGGCCCAGCACAAGAGACCCAGTACTTC
CASSPGTLGPAQETQYF
>TRBJ2-5|TRBV7-9|NA|NA
TGTGCCAGCGCGGGGACGCAAGAGACCCAGTACTTC
CASAGTQETQYF
>TRBJ1-2|TRBV7-2|NA|few
TGTGCCAGCAGCTTACTGGGGGCAGCTCCATTGCCGTTGGACTATGGCTACACCTTC
CASSLLGAAPLPLDYGYTF
>TRBJ2-5|TRBV4-1|TRBD2|few
TGCGCCAGCAGCCAGTACGTCTTCGTAGCGGGGCGGGGGACCCAGTACTTC
CASSQYVFVAGRGTQYF
>TRBJ2-6|TRBV10-2|NA|NA
TGCGCCAGCAGTGTTGGGGCTGGGGCCAACGTCCTGACTTTC
CASSVGAGANVLTF
>TRBJ1-2|TRBV7-2|NA|few
TGTGCCAGCAGCTTGTGGACGGGTTCCTATGGCTACACCTTC
CASSLWTGSYGYTF
>TRBJ2-7|TRBV12-3/TRBV12-4|NA|many
TGTGCCAGCAGTTTGTATCTAGGCTCCTACGAGCAGTACTTC
CASSLYLGSYEQYF
>TRBJ2-1|TRBV10-3|TRBD2|NA
TGTGCCATCAGGGGGGGACTAGCGGCCTACAATGAGCAGTTCTTC
CAIRGGLAAYNEQFF
>TRBJ2-7|TRBV28|NA|many
TGTGCCAGCAGTTCAGCTCAGGGGTACGAGCAGTACTTC
CASSSAQGYEQYF
>TRBJ2-7|TRBV6-4|TRBD2|few
TGTGCCAGCAGACCCCGCCTAGCGGGGCGACTATCGCCGATTTACGAGCAGTACTTC
CASRPRLAGRLSPIYEQYF
>TRBJ2-7|TRBV5-1|TRBD1|many
TGCGCCAGCAGCTTGGGGGACAGGGTCCTCTCTACTAAAGAGCAGTACTTC
CASSLGDRVLSTKEQYF
>TRBJ2-3|TRBV7-2|NA|NA
TGTGCCAGCAGCTTAGTTGGGGGGGGCCGAGGCACAGATACGCAGTATTTT
CASSLVGGGRGTDTQYF
>TRBJ2-2|TRBV7-6|NA|NA
TGTGCCAGCAGCTTACCGAAGCAGGGCCTCACCGGGGAGCTGTTTTTT
CASSLPKQGLTGELFF
>TRBJ1-2|TRBV6-2/TRBV6-3|TRBD1|NA
TGTGCCAGCAGTTCCGACAGGGGAAATGGCTACACCTTC
CASSSDRGNGYTF
>TRBJ2-3|TRBV5-1|NA|NA
TGCGCCAGCCGGGGACCGGCGGCAGATACGCAGTATTTT
CASRGPAADTQYF
>TRBJ2-4|TRBV5-6|TRBD1|NA
TGTGCCAGCACCTACAGGGGGCCGGCCAAAAACATTCAGTACTTC
CASTYRGPAKNIQYF
>TRBJ1-3|TRBV7-8|TRBD1|NA
TGTGCCAGCAGCTTGCGGGGGACAGGGGTTGGAAACACCATATATTTT
CASSLRGTGVGNTIYF
>TRBJ1-1|TRBV3-1|NA|few
TGTGCCAGCAGCCCATCAACGACAGGGAACACTGAAGCTTTCTTT
CASSPSTTGNTEAFF
>TRBJ1-2|TRBV13|TRBD1|NA
TGTGCCAGCAGCAGCACTCGGGACAGTTACTATGGCTACACCTTC
CASSSTRDSYYGYTF
>TRBJ1-2|TRBV10-3|NA|many
TGTGCCATCAGTGAAGGAGGACCCAGGATTATGAGCTACACCTTC
CAISEGGPRIMSYTF
>TRBJ2-5|TRBV7-6|NA|once
TGTGCCAGCAGCTCAACTAGTATCGGAGAGACCCAGTACTTC
CASSSTSIGETQYF
>TRBJ1-5|TRBV20-1|TRBD1|few
TGCAGTGCTAGGCTGACAGGGTTTAGCAATCAGCCCCAGCATTTT
CSARLTGFSNQPQHF
>TRBJ2-5|TRBV11-2|NA|NA
TGTGCCAGCAGCTTCCTCTTGGATACGGAGACCCAGTACTTC
CASSFLLDTETQYF
>TRBJ2-5|TRBV5-1|NA|few
TGCGCCAGCAGCTTGGCGGCTAGCGAGGAGACCCAGTACTTC
CASSLAASEETQYF
>TRBJ1-1|TRBV27|NA|few
TGTGCCAGCAGTTTAATTGGGGGCACTGAAGCTTTCTTT
CASSLIGGTEAFF
>TRBJ2-2|TRBV19|NA|NA
TGTGCCAGCCACCTCCGGGGCACGAACACCGGGGAGCTGTTTTTT
CASHLRGTNTGELFF